This section outlines one TCR beta chain sequence together with its context. Time point of the sample: pre-treatment sample, taken before nivolumab and TIL therapy. Sequencing used immunoSEQ v3. Libraries were prepared by immunoSEQ multiplex PCR; TCRdb keeps only in-frame clonotypes and omits some of them. The table lists about 19,000 clones, about 75% of them singletons, with 7% to 9% in the top ten. The entry originates in a study of TIL therapy for anti-PD-1-resistant metastatic lung cancer. The sample was blood, taken at baseline. This clonotype was obtained from a person aged 25 to 80 with non-small cell lung cancer.

The CDR3 sequence is CAWDQQGTGYTF. The CDR3 DNA sequence: TGTGCCTGGGATCAACAGGGGACTGGCTACACCTTC. The chain is built from TRBV30 and TRBJ1-2; 7 nucleotides align to TRBD1. The CDR3 has 12 amino acids. Germline-derived CDR1 and CDR2 are GTSNPN and SVGIG (reference sequence). V lost 5 bases, J lost 7 bases, and 7 bases stayed unmatched.